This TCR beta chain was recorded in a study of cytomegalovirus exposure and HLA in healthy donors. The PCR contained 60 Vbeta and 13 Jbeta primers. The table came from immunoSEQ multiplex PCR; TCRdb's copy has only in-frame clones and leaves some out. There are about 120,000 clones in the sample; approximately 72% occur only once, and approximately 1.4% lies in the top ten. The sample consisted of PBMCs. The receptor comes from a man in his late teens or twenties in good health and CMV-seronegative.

This CDR3 reads CASSPQGTADYEQYF. In nucleotides, the CDR3 is TGTGCCAGTAGTCCCCAAGGGACAGCCGACTACGAGCAGTACTTC. The chain employs TRBV19 and TRBJ2-7, with 7 positions matching TRBD1. The CDR3 sequence is 15 residues long. Germline V CDR1 and CDR2: LNHDA, SQIVND (reference sequence). J lost 3 bases, V lost 5 bases, and 10 bases had no gene match. Combining the CDR3 with reference TRBV19 and TRBJ2-7 gives the whole variable domain DGGITQSPKYLFRKEGQNVTLSCEQNLNHDAMYWYRQDPGQGLRLIYYSQIVNDFQKGDIAEGYSVSREKKESFPLTVTSAQKNPTAFYLCASSPQGTADYEQYFGPGTRLTVT.